Listed below are T cell receptor beta chains from one sample, sequenced in a study of radiation and T cells in renal cell carcinoma. Sequencing was performed with immunoSEQ multiplex PCR; in TCRdb, only in-frame clones are kept and a portion is missing. The data contain under 65,000 clones, more than 60% of them singletons. The material sequenced was blood, taken from a patient whose treatment included radiotherapy and nephrectomy. The receptors were sampled from a man between 60 and 75 years old with renal cell carcinoma. The CDR3 runs from the conserved cysteine through the conserved F or W. The order of the fields is D gene, V gene, CDR3 length, clone size, J gene, CDR3 protein, CDR3 DNA. A D gene is named only where the DNA matches it firmly. Only part of the rows carry a size: once, few, many, or a class if the clone is expanded.

>NA|TRBV11-2|15|once|TRBJ2-3
CASSLDGTSADTQYF
TGTGCCAGCAGCTTAGACGGCACCTCCGCAGATACGCAGTATTTT
>TRBD1|TRBV6-6|15|NA|TRBJ2-7
CASSYSTGVSYEQYF
TGTGCCAGCAGTTACTCGACAGGGGTCTCCTACGAGCAGTACTTC
>NA|TRBV7-6|13|NA|TRBJ2-3
CASSLSVGDTQYF
TGTGCCAGCAGCTTAAGTGTGGGGGATACGCAGTATTTT
>TRBD2|TRBV30|15|once|TRBJ2-1
CAWMPGLAIPHEQFF
TGTGCCTGGATGCCGGGACTAGCTATCCCCCATGAGCAGTTCTTC
>NA|TRBV19|14|NA|TRBJ1-2
CASSNIGGSYGYTF
TGTGCCAGTAGTAATATAGGAGGGTCCTATGGCTACACCTTC
>NA|TRBV5-5|14|once|TRBJ2-5
CASSLQAAQETQYF
TGTGCCAGCAGCTTGCAGGCAGCTCAAGAGACCCAGTACTTC
>TRBD2|TRBV7-9|16|NA|TRBJ2-1
CASSLTGLAGNNEQFF
TGTGCCAGCAGCTTAACGGGACTAGCGGGTAACAATGAGCAGTTCTTC
>NA|TRBV18|15|NA|TRBJ2-5
CASSLNRLGGETQYF
TGTGCCAGCTCCCTGAACCGGCTCGGGGGTGAGACCCAGTACTTC
>NA|TRBV5-5|13|NA|TRBJ2-3
CASSSTDTDTQYF
TGTGCCAGCAGCTCCACAGACACAGATACGCAGTATTTT
>NA|TRBV7-9|12|NA|TRBJ1-5
CASSLSDGPQHF
TGTGCCAGCAGCTTGTCGGATGGGCCCCAGCATTTT
>TRBD1|TRBV18|16|NA|TRBJ1-1
CASSPGRQGVRTEAFF
TGTGCCAGCTCACCGGGGAGACAGGGGGTGAGGACTGAAGCTTTCTTT
>NA|TRBV4-1|16|NA|TRBJ2-1
CASSLLTGNLDNEQLF
TGCGCCAGCAGCTTATTAACAGGGAATCTAGACAATGAGCAGCTCTTC
>TRBD1|TRBV29-1|15|NA|TRBJ1-2
CSVEDLGTGPYGYTF
TGCAGCGTTGAAGATCTTGGGACAGGGCCCTATGGCTACACCTTC
>TRBD1|TRBV19|14|NA|TRBJ1-1
CASSPGQGILEAFF
TGTGCCAGTAGTCCGGGACAGGGCATACTTGAAGCTTTCTTT
>NA|TRBV7-2|15|NA|TRBJ2-7
CASSLQNWDTYEQYF
TGTGCCAGCAGCTTACAAAATTGGGACACCTACGAGCAGTACTTC
>NA|TRBV2|13|NA|TRBJ1-3
CASSPGEGNTIYF
TGTGCCAGCAGCCCAGGGGAAGGAAACACCATATATTTT
>NA|TRBV6-8|14|NA|TRBJ2-5
CASRESGLVRKEYF
TGTGCCAGCAGGGAATCCGGACTGGTTCGGAAGGAGTACTTC
>TRBD1|TRBV25-1|14|few|TRBJ2-2
CASVDRGETGELFF
TGTGCCAGCGTCGACAGGGGAGAAACCGGGGAGCTGTTTTTT
>TRBD2|TRBV7-2|18|NA|TRBJ2-2
CASSGTTGGMRATGELFF
TGTGCCAGCAGCGGGACTACCGGGGGGATGCGGGCCACCGGGGAGCTGTTTTTT
>NA|TRBV11-2|17|NA|TRBJ1-3
CASSSPTGGLSGNTIYF
TGTGCCAGCAGCTCCCCGACAGGCGGACTTTCTGGAAACACCATATATTTT
>NA|TRBV7-2|14|NA|TRBJ2-2
CASSREGRTGELFF
TGTGCCAGCAGCCGTGAGGGCAGGACCGGGGAGCTGTTTTTT
>TRBD1|TRBV7-2|15|once|TRBJ2-5
CASSSRQGGVKTQYF
TGTGCCAGCAGCTCGAGACAGGGGGGAGTGAAGACCCAGTACTTC
>NA|TRBV30|11|NA|TRBJ1-2
CAWSPWGGYTF
TGTGCCTGGAGTCCCTGGGGTGGCTACACCTTC
>TRBD1|TRBV9|14|NA|TRBJ1-2
CASSVPGGAYGYTF
TGTGCCAGCAGCGTGCCAGGGGGTGCCTATGGCTACACCTTC
>NA|TRBV18|16|NA|TRBJ1-2
CASSPRMDQGSYGYTF
TGTGCCAGCTCACCACGGATGGACCAGGGTAGCTATGGCTACACCTTC
>NA|TRBV9|14|NA|TRBJ1-1
CASSARIRDTEAFF
TGTGCCAGCAGCGCTAGGATCAGGGACACTGAAGCTTTCTTT
>NA|TRBV29-1|12|NA|TRBJ2-1
CSVAASYNEQFF
TGCAGCGTTGCGGCTAGCTACAATGAGCAGTTCTTC
>NA|TRBV7-3|13|NA|TRBJ2-3
CASSIARADTQYF
TGTGCCAGCAGCATTGCGAGGGCAGATACGCAGTATTTT
>TRBD2|TRBV2|15|NA|TRBJ2-1
CASSEGTSGGYEQFF
TGTGCCAGCAGTGAAGGGACTAGCGGGGGGTATGAGCAGTTCTTC
>NA|TRBV29-1|14|NA|TRBJ1-2
CSVEDRLFSDGYTF
TGCAGCGTTGAAGATCGACTATTTTCGGATGGCTACACCTTC
>TRBD2|TRBV10-1|16|NA|TRBJ2-1
CASSESWRGGRNEQFF
TGCGCCAGCAGTGAGTCTTGGCGGGGGGGCCGAAATGAGCAGTTCTTC
>TRBD1|TRBV2|14|NA|TRBJ2-2
CASSGQGNTGELFF
TGTGCCAGCAGTGGACAGGGGAACACCGGGGAGCTGTTTTTT
>NA|TRBV25-1|13|NA|TRBJ2-2
CASSKGQTGELFF
TGTGCCAGCAGTAAAGGGCAGACCGGGGAGCTGTTTTTT
>NA|TRBV6-6|13|NA|TRBJ1-1
CASSSGFYTEAFF
TGTGCCAGCAGTTCAGGATTTTACACTGAAGCTTTCTTT
>NA|TRBV18|15|NA|TRBJ2-7
CASSARAGVEGEQYF
TGTGCCAGCTCAGCCCGAGCAGGGGTGGAGGGCGAGCAGTACTTC
>TRBD1|TRBV27|14|NA|TRBJ1-1
CASRWGTGGTEAFF
TGTGCCAGCAGGTGGGGGACAGGGGGCACTGAAGCTTTCTTT